This T cell receptor beta chain was retrieved from a study of T cell changes during pregnancy in multiple sclerosis. Sequencing used immunoSEQ multiplex PCR; TCRdb keeps in-frame clones, though not all of them. The sample holds approximately 51,000 clones, 93% seen once. This clone has just one count. The CDR3 totals 14 residues. After removal of 5 bases from V and 4 bases from J, the junction contained 8 bases not matched to a gene. The germline V gene encodes CDR1 SGHKS and CDR2 YYEKEE (reference sequence). The chain is built from TRBV5-5 and TRBJ2-7; 8 bases match TRBD1. The TCR sequence derives from a female donor with multiple sclerosis, enrolled in a pregnancy study. The input for sequencing was peripheral blood, taken in the second trimester of pregnancy. CDR3 in amino acids: CASRNPGGTYEQYF. The CDR3 DNA reads TGTGCCAGCAGAAACCCAGGGGGCACTTACGAGCAGTACTTC.